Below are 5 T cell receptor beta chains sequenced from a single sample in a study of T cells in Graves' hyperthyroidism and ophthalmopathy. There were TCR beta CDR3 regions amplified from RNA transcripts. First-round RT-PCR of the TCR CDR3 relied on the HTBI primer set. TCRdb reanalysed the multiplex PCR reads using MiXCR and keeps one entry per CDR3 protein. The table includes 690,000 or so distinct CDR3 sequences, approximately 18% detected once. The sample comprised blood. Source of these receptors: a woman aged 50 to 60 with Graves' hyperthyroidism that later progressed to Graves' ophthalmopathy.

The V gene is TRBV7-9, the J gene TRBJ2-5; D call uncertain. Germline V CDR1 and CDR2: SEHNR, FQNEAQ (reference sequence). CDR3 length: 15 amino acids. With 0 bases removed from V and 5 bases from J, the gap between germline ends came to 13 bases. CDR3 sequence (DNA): TGTGCCAGCAGCTTAGCGCGCTCGGCTGGGGAGACCCAGTACTTC. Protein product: CASSLARSAGETQYF.

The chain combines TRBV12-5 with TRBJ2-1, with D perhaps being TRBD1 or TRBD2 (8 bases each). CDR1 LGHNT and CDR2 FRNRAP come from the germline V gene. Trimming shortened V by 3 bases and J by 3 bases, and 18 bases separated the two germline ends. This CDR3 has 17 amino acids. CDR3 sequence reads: CASGLTSGQGYYNEQFF. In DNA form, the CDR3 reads TGTGCTAGTGGTTTAACTAGCGGACAGGGTTACTACAATGAGCAGTTCTTC.

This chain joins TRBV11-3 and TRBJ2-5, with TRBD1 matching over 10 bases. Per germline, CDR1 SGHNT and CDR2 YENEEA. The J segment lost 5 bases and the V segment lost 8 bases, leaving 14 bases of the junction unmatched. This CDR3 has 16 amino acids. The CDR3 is CASPPEPGTGDETQYF. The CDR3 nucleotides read TGTGCCAGCCCACCCGAACCCGGGACAGGGGACGAGACCCAGTACTTC. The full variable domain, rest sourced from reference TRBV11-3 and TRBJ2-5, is EAGVVQSPRYKIIEKKQPVAFWCNPISGHNTLYWYLQNLGQGPELLIRYENEEAVDDSQLPKDRFSAERLKGVDSTLKIQPAELGDSAVYLCASPPEPGTGDETQYFGPGTRLLVL.

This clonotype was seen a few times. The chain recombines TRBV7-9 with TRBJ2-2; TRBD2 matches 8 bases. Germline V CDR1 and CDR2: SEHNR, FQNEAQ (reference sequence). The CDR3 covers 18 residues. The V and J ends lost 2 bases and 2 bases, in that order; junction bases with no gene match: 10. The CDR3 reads CASSLSGPAGANTGELFF. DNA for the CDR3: TGTGCCAGCAGCTTATCTGGTCCAGCGGGGGCCAACACCGGGGAGCTGTTTTTT.

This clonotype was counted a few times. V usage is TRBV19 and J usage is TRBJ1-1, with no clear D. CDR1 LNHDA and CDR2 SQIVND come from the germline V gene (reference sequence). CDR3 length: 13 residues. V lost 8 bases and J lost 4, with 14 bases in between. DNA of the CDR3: TGTGCCAGTCACTCCGGAGGGTTCACTGAAGCTTTCTTT. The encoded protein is CASHSGGFTEAFF.